This T cell receptor (beta chain) is drawn from a study of cytomegalovirus exposure and HLA in healthy donors. V dropped 0 bases and J dropped 3 bases, with 18 bases sitting between them. The CDR3 totals 18 residues. CDR1 and CDR2 (germline): MGHRA, YSYEKL. 13 Jbeta primers and 60 Vbeta primers were used for the PCR. TCRdb's table, derived via immunoSEQ multiplex PCR, lists solely in-frame clones and lacks some. The sample holds fewer than 75,000 clones, approximately 79% seen once. The sequence was obtained from a woman in her twenties or thirties in good health and CMV-seronegative. Sequencing was carried out using PBMCs. This chain joins TRBV4-1 and TRBJ2-1, with D possibly TRBD2 on 5 matching bases. CDR3 residues: CASSQDIERDALYNEQFF. In DNA form, the CDR3 reads TGCGCCAGCAGCCAAGATATAGAACGGGATGCCCTCTACAATGAGCAGTTCTTC.